The rows below give T cell receptor beta chains drawn from one sample of a study of Graves' ophthalmopathy and Graves' hyperthyroidism. TCRdb used MiXCR to reprocess the multiplex PCR reads, holding one entry per CDR3 protein. The sample records roughly 300,000 distinct CDR3 sequences, under 20% being singletons. The source material was peripheral blood. The receptor set was obtained from an adult man with Graves' ophthalmopathy. Each CDR3 is given with its conserved first and last residue. Each record gives: clone size, J gene, D gene, V gene, CDR3 DNA, CDR3 protein. A D gene is named only where the DNA matches it firmly. Not every row has a clone size; where given, it reads once, few, many or a size class.

many TRBJ1-1 TRBD1 TRBV11-2 TGTGCCAGCAGCTCCGGACAGGGCCAAGGTGGAGCTTTCTTT CASSSGQGQGGAFF
many TRBJ2-7 . TRBV28 TGTGCCAGCCAGGACACCTCCTACGAGCAGTACTTC CASQDTSYEQYF
many TRBJ2-2 . TRBV20-1 TGCAGTGCTAGAGCGTTGCAGGCCACCGGGGAGCTGTTTTTT CSARALQATGELFF
many TRBJ2-7 . TRBV12-3/TRBV12-4 TGTGCCAGCAGCCCTATGGCGCACGAGCAGTACTTC CASSPMAHEQYF
many TRBJ2-5 TRBD2 TRBV20-1 TGCAGTGCTAGAGATCCCCGGGGGGTAGGCGAGACCCAGTACTTC CSARDPRGVGETQYF
many TRBJ1-5 . TRBV30 TGTGCCTGGACCGGGGCGGTTGATCAGCCCCAGCATTTT CAWTGAVDQPQHF
many TRBJ1-1 . TRBV6-1 TGTGCCAGCAGTCGGTACAAGAACACTGAAGCTTTCTTT CASSRYKNTEAFF
many TRBJ1-5 . TRBV20-1 TGCAGTGCCGGCAAGGCGACAGTTAGCAATCAGCCCCAGCATTTT CSAGKATVSNQPQHF
many TRBJ2-2 . TRBV19 TGTGCCAGTAGTGGGGTTTTTGACGTCGGGTCCGGGGAGCTGTTTTTT CASSGVFDVGSGELFF
many TRBJ2-3 TRBD1 TRBV20-1 TGCAGTGCTAGAACCCGGGACAGGGGGCCGAGAGATACGCAGTATTTT CSARTRDRGPRDTQYF
many TRBJ2-7 . TRBV20-1 TGCAGTGCGCGCCCAGGGTACGAGCAGTACTTC CSARPGYEQYF
. TRBJ2-7 . TRBV29-1 TGCAGCGTCAGACGGCCGGTCTCCTACGAGCAGTCCTTC CSVRRPVSYEQSF
. TRBJ2-5 TRBD2 TRBV12-3/TRBV12-4 TGTGCCAGCGGAACTAGCGGGAGAGGGGGAGAGACCCAGTACTTC CASGTSGRGGETQYF
many TRBJ1-2 . TRBV9 TGTGCCAGCAGTCTTAACAGTGGGCGTAACTATGGCTACACCTTC CASSLNSGRNYGYTF
few TRBJ1-2 TRBD1 TRBV12-3/TRBV12-4 TGTGCCAGCAGCAGCACAGGGGCCCCTGGCTATGGCTACACCTTC CASSSTGAPGYGYTF
few TRBJ2-7 . TRBV11-2 TGTGCCAGCAGCTCCGGTCGCTACGAGCAGTACTTC CASSSGRYEQYF
many TRBJ2-4 . TRBV24-1 TGTGCCACACACCGTCCCGCACCCCGGGCCAAAAACATTCAGTACTTC CATHRPAPRAKNIQYF
many TRBJ2-5 TRBD1 TRBV19 TGTGCCAGTAGTATAGGGGCAGGGGGCCGAGAGACCCAGTACTTC CASSIGAGGRETQYF
. TRBJ2-7 TRBD2 TRBV6-2/TRBV6-3 TGTGCCAGCAGTTTGAGCGGGAGGGCCTATGGCGAGCAGTACTTC CASSLSGRAYGEQYF
once TRBJ1-1 . TRBV4-1 TGCGCCAGCAGCCCACATACCGGGACGGGGGACACTGAAGCTTTCTTT CASSPHTGTGDTEAFF
many TRBJ2-7 . TRBV6-1 TGTGCCAGCAAAGCACAGGGAGGGTGGTACGAGCAGTACTTC CASKAQGGWYEQYF
many TRBJ1-2 . TRBV12-3/TRBV12-4 TGTGCCAGCAGCAAACCGGCTAAGGATGGCTACACCTTC CASSKPAKDGYTF